One and the same sample provided the 3 T cell receptor beta chains below, sequenced in a study of T cell repertoires in cytomegalovirus infection. Via MiXCR, TCRdb re-called the reads, giving one row per CDR3 protein. The sample contains 150,000 to 200,000 distinct CDR3 sequences, 28% of which appear only once. The specimen sequenced was PBMCs. The receptors originated from a human donor in good health (CMV status not recorded). Some clones in this sample may be carry-over from other donors' samples.

The rearrangement links TRBV9 to TRBJ2-1; D remains ambiguous. With 0 bases removed from V and 1 base from J, the gap between germline ends came to 11 bases. Germline CDR1 and CDR2: SGDLS and YYNGEE. The CDR3 runs 16 residues. In nucleotides, the CDR3 is TGTGCCAGCAGCGTAGGCGCGGCCTATTCCTACAATGAGCAGTTCTTC. Encoded protein: CASSVGAAYSYNEQFF.

CDR3 bases: TGTGCCAGCAGCCGACAGGTTCACTCTGGAAACACCATATATTTT. Amino acids: CASSRQVHSGNTIYF. The J gene is TRBJ1-3, the V gene TRBV7-9; perhaps TRBD1 as D (6 bases). Trimming pared 5 bases from V and 0 bases from J, leaving 11 bases between. Germline CDR1 and CDR2: SEHNR and FQNEAQ (reference sequence). The CDR3 loop spans 15 amino acids.

Only a few counts were recorded for this clonotype. The V and J genes are TRBV7-2 and TRBJ1-4, with D unresolved. Per germline, CDR1 SGHTA and CDR2 FQGNSA. CDR3 length equals 16 residues. The V and J ends lost 3 bases and 10 bases respectively, with 21 bases between them. Written as DNA, the CDR3 is TGTGCCAGCAGCTTGAGGGAAAACCCCAGTGAAGGAAAACTGTTTTTT. It specifies CASSLRENPSEGKLFF.